This TCR beta chain came from a study of tumor T cells in aggressive B-cell lymphoma. Sequenced by immunoSEQ multiplex PCR; TCRdb stores in-frame clones only, minus some. The sample lists just over 1,000 clones; 79% were seen once. The CDR3 is 14 residues long. Germline CDR1 and CDR2: MNHNS and SASEGT. Of note for this clone: Germline is not matched at one junction end, which may reflect a read error.

Sequenced sample: tumor tissue. V gene TRBV6-1 combines with J gene TRBJ2-2; D possibly corresponds to TRBD1 (6 bases). The clonotype originates from an adult with diffuse large B cell lymphoma. The CDR3 DNA reads TGTGCCAGTAGTGCCTTGGGGGCTACCGGGGAGCTGTTTTTT. This translates into CASSALGATGELFF.